Below, 20 T cell receptor beta chains from the same sample are listed, as sequenced in a study of Graves' ophthalmopathy and Graves' hyperthyroidism. The TCR beta CDR3 regions underwent amplification from RNA transcripts. Second-round multiplex PCR came after first-round RT-PCR with HTBI primers. TCRdb re-derived calls from the multiplex PCR reads in MiXCR, one entry per CDR3 protein. The table has a few hundred thousand distinct CDR3 sequences, about 18% seen once; the top ten hold approximately 2.4%. The sample was peripheral blood. The source of these receptors is an adult woman with stable Graves' hyperthyroidism.

At least ten counts were recorded for this clonotype. The chain has TRBV6-2 or TRBV6-3 and TRBJ2-7; 8 positions agree with TRBD2. From germline, CDR1 is MNHEY and CDR2 SVGEGT. CDR3 length equals 14 residues. The ends lost 7 bases at V and 4 bases at J; junction bases unmatched: 9. The CDR3, as DNA: TGTGCCAGCACCGACGGACTAGCTGGGTACGAGCAGTACTTC. Amino acids: CASTDGLAGYEQYF.

This clonotype has more than one count but fewer than ten. It may be a read error: a sequence one base away is much more abundant. V usage is TRBV6-5 and J usage is TRBJ1-5; D unresolved. CDR3 length equals 13 residues. Germline-derived CDR1 and CDR2 are MNHEY and SVGAGI. CDR3 bases: TGTGCCAGCGGTTACCGGGGTGACCAGCCCCAGCATTTT. Encoded protein: CASGYRGDQPQHF.

About this clonotype itself: This CDR3 is missing its conserved last phenylalanine or tryptophan, likely due to a read error. The CDR3 loop is CASRGTGSNQPQHY. The CDR3 DNA sequence: TGTGCCAGCAGGGGTACAGGTAGCAATCAGCCCCAGCATTAT. The genes are TRBV28 and TRBJ1-5; TRBD1 is a possible D gene (5 bases). The length of the CDR3 is 14 residues. With 6 bases removed from V and 0 bases from J, the gap between germline ends came to 9 bases. Looked up from germline, CDR1 is MDHEN and CDR2 is SYDVKM.

This clonotype was picked up many times. The V gene is TRBV30, the J gene TRBJ2-5; D is unclear. The ends were cut back, 0 bases at V and 5 bases at J, with 10 bases in the middle. The CDR3 runs 13 residues. Germline-derived CDR1 and CDR2 are GTSNPN and SVGIG (reference sequence). Here the CDR3 DNA reads TGTGCCTGGAGTGTACGAAATGGGGAGACCCAGTACTTC. This codes for CAWSVRNGETQYF.

This clonotype has ten or more counts. The J gene is TRBJ1-1, the V gene TRBV18; D ambiguous. The length of the CDR3 is 13 residues. V lost 0 bases and J 1 base, leaving 3 bases between the germline ends. The germline V gene encodes CDR1 KGHSH and CDR2 LQKENI. CDR3 in DNA: TGTGCCAGCTCACCACCGCAGAACACTGAAGCTTTCTTT. Translation: CASSPPQNTEAFF.

As concerns this clonotype: A read error is possible here, since a much larger clone lies one base away. The chain uses TRBV28 and TRBJ2-5; D unclear. CDR3 length: 13 residues. CDR1 is MDHEN, CDR2 SYDVKM, per germline. CDR3 region: CASGFWLKETQYF. CDR3 bases: TGTGCCAGCGGTTTTTGGCTAAAAGAGACCCAGTACTTC.

This clonotype showed up many times. The V call is TRBV2, the J call TRBJ2-7; D gene ambiguous. The germline gives CDR1 SNHLY, CDR2 FYNNEI. This CDR3 is built from 11 residues. With 8 bases removed from V and 4 bases from J, the gap between germline ends came to 9 bases. CDR3 sequence: CASQAGYEQYF. For the CDR3, the DNA is TGTGCCAGCCAGGCTGGGTACGAGCAGTACTTC. The complete variable domain, with remaining parts taken from reference TRBV2 and TRBJ2-7, reads EPEVTQTPSHQVTQMGQEVILRCVPISNHLYFYWYRQILGQKVEFLVSFYNNEISEKSEIFDDQFSVERPDGSNFTLKIRSTKLEDSAMYFCASQAGYEQYFGPGTRLTVT.

This clonotype came up many times. CDR3 sequence: CASSIFREKAFF. Written as DNA, the CDR3 is TGTGCCAGTAGTATATTTCGGGAAAAAGCTTTCTTT. The chain has TRBV19 and TRBJ1-1; D is unclear. Trimming cost V 2 bases and J 9 bases, with 10 bases left between them. CDR1 is LNHDA and CDR2 is SQIVND in the germline V gene (reference sequence). The length of the CDR3 is 12 residues.

This clonotype was observed at least ten times. The chain is built from TRBV4-2 and TRBJ1-6; tentative D call: TRBD1 (6 bases). This CDR3 comprises 15 residues. The V and J ends lost 0 bases and 10 bases respectively, with 13 bases between them. The germline V gene has CDR1 LGHNA and CDR2 YNFKEQ. The CDR3 protein is CASSQETGRPSPLHF. In DNA, the CDR3 is TGTGCCAGCAGCCAAGAGACAGGCCGACCGTCACCCCTCCACTTT.

This clonotype was seen a handful of times. A read error may be the cause here, since a much bigger clone is one base away. The CDR3 is CASSGRGLAEAFF. In DNA form, the CDR3 reads TGTGCCAGCAGTGGCAGGGGGCTCGCTGAAGCTTTCTTT. The rearrangement joins TRBV12-3 or TRBV12-4 to TRBJ1-1, with 8 bases matching TRBD1. The J segment lost 6 bases and the V segment lost 5 bases, leaving 5 bases of the junction unmatched. The CDR3 is made up of 13 amino acids.

On this clonotype: A read error may produce the germline difference seen at one junction end. The chain recombines TRBV19 with TRBJ2-2; 13 bases are shared with TRBD2. The CDR3 has 15 amino acids. Germline CDR1 and CDR2: LNHDA and SQIVND (reference sequence). CDR3 coding DNA: TGTGCCAGTAGTATGGGACTAGCGGGAACCGGGGAGCTGTGTTTT. Translating it yields CASSMGLAGTGELCF. Supplemented by reference TRBV19 and TRBJ2-2, the full variable domain reads DGGITQSPKYLFRKEGQNVTLSCEQNLNHDAMYWYRQDPGQGLRLIYYSQIVNDFQKGDIAEGYSVSREKKESFPLTVTSAQKNPTAFYLCASSMGLAGTGELCFGEGSRLTVL.

This clonotype occurred many times. The rearrangement uses TRBV2 and TRBJ2-2, with a tentative D call TRBD2 (6 bases). CDR3 length equals 14 residues. V was trimmed by 4 bases and J by 5 bases, leaving 11 bases between them. CDR1 SNHLY and CDR2 FYNNEI come from the germline V gene. This chain's CDR3 is CASSGSRGTGELFF. As DNA, the CDR3 is TGTGCCAGCAGTGGGTCTCGGGGGACCGGGGAGCTGTTTTTT.

This clonotype was counted only a few times. This chain connects TRBV12-3 or TRBV12-4 to TRBJ1-1, with D perhaps matching TRBD1 (6 bases). CDR3 length: 15 amino acids. The V end was cut by 3 bases, the J end by 4 bases, with 15 bases between. The CDR3 spells CASSFGGGGATEAFF. For the CDR3, the DNA is TGTGCCAGCAGTTTCGGCGGAGGGGGGGCCACTGAAGCTTTCTTT.

The table lists this clonotype with many counts. This chain uses TRBV2 with TRBJ1-1, with D perhaps TRBD1 (5 bases). Germline-derived CDR1 and CDR2 are SNHLY and FYNNEI. The length of the CDR3 is 15 residues. V gave up 1 base and J gave up 3 bases, with 12 bases separating them. CDR3 DNA: TGTGCCAGCAGTGAAGGTGGGAGAGGGGACACTGAAGCTTTCTTT. This codes for CASSEGGRGDTEAFF.

This clonotype occurred many times. The gene calls are TRBV6-4 and TRBJ1-5, with D possibly TRBD1 on 5 matching bases. The CDR3 is 17 residues long. CDR1 and CDR2 (germline): MRHNA, SNTAGT. V was pared by 4 bases and J by 2 bases, with 18 bases between. This CDR3 reads CASSVFSLGVGNQPQHF. Here the CDR3 DNA reads TGTGCCAGCAGTGTCTTCTCATTGGGGGTTGGCAATCAGCCCCAGCATTTT.

This clonotype was observed at least ten times. The chain recombines TRBV7-3 with TRBJ2-5; the D call may be TRBD1 or TRBD2 (5 bases each). Germline V gene data show CDR1 as SGHTA and CDR2 as FQGTGA. V lost 5 bases, J lost 0 bases, and 7 bases lay in between. The CDR3 runs 13 residues. The DNA for the CDR3 is TGTGCCAGCAGCCCGGGACACCAAGAGACCCAGTACTTC. Translating it yields CASSPGHQETQYF. Filled out from reference TRBV7-3 and TRBJ2-5, the complete variable domain reads GAGVSQTPSNKVTEKGKYVELRCDPISGHTALYWYRQSLGQGPEFLIYFQGTGAADDSGLPNDRFFAVRPEGSVSTLKIQRTERGDSAVYLCASSPGHQETQYFGPGTRLLVL.

This clonotype was found many times. One end of the junction fails to match germline, which may point to a read error. The chain couples TRBV6-2 or TRBV6-3 to TRBJ1-1; D possibly corresponds to TRBD1 (5 bases). Germline V gene sequence: CDR1 MNHEY, CDR2 SVGEGT. This CDR3 spans 14 amino acids. CDR3 residues: CANSLDTSLPEAFF. The CDR3 DNA is TGTGCCAACAGTTTGGACACGAGCCTTCCTGAAGCTTTCTTT.

This clonotype was seen at least ten times. J is TRBJ1-2 and V is TRBV6-5; tentative D call: TRBD1 (5 bases). V shed 2 bases and J shed 6 bases, with 13 bases lying between them. The CDR3 spans 14 residues. The V gene's germline CDR1 is MNHEY and CDR2 SVGAGI. CDR3 in DNA: TGTGCCAGCAGTTACGAACAGGTCCTGAATGGCTACACCTTC. This codes for CASSYEQVLNGYTF.

At least ten counts were recorded for this clonotype. V gene TRBV12-3 or TRBV12-4 combines with J gene TRBJ2-5; TRBD1 agrees at 7 bases. V shed 5 bases, J shed 4 bases, and the junction held 4 bases outside the gene matches. This CDR3 is 13 amino acids long. DNA of the CDR3: TGTGCCAGCAGTGTCTCAGGGGGAGAGACCCAGTACTTC. Protein sequence: CASSVSGGETQYF.

The chain joins TRBV4-1 to TRBJ1-1, with 8 bases matching TRBD1. After removal of 2 bases from V and 6 bases from J, the junction contained 5 bases not matched to a gene. CDR3 length: 14 residues. From germline, CDR1 is MGHRA and CDR2 YSYEKL. The CDR3 region has the DNA TGCGCCAGCAGCCAAAACCAGGGGGCCTCTGAAGCTTTCTTT. This encodes CASSQNQGASEAFF.